This T cell receptor (beta chain) was sequenced in a study of T and B cells in COVID-19 patients. For the study at large: Recovered patients mostly had mild to moderate COVID-19 managed as outpatients. The study's findings and limits: At recovery TRB diversity and richness exceeded healthy donors, after highly clonal active COVID-19 repertoires. Patients with COVID-19 reportedly showed strongly skewed T cell receptor beta variable and joining gene usage.

Multiplex PCR with BIOMED2 TRB-A/B primer pools amplified TRB rearrangements. TCRdb fed the multiplex PCR reads into MiXCR, producing one record per CDR3 protein. The sample holds roughly 13,000 distinct CDR3 sequences, over 25% seen once. From blood, about 250-500 ng of genomic DNA served as TRB template. As to this clonotype: Its antigen is as yet unknown.

The CDR3 spans 15 residues. V shed 5 bases and J 5 bases; nucleotides not matched to a gene: 8. This clonotype was obtained from a human donor who had recovered from COVID-19. The chain links TRBV12-3 or TRBV12-4 to TRBJ2-3, with TRBD1 identical over 9 bases. The source material was blood. The CDR3 loop is CASSHRGLGGDTQYF. The CDR3 nucleotides read TGTGCCAGCAGTCACAGGGGGCTAGGGGGAGATACGCAGTATTTT.